The 8 T cell receptor beta chains below all came from one sample that was sequenced in a study of Graves' ophthalmopathy and Graves' hyperthyroidism. The authors amplified TCR beta CDR3 regions from RNA transcripts. HTBI-primed first-round RT-PCR preceded second-round multiplex PCR. MiXCR, run by TCRdb on the multiplex PCR reads, gives a single entry per CDR3 protein. Here the sample spans about 700,000 distinct CDR3 sequences, more than 40% being singletons. The specimen sequenced was peripheral blood. The receptors originated from an adult man with Graves' ophthalmopathy.

This clonotype was seen ten or more times. The chain employs TRBV19 and TRBJ1-3; D remains unclear. This CDR3 is 15 amino acids long. Trimming took off 7 bases at V and 2 bases at J, with 15 bases between the two ends. The V gene's germline CDR1 is LNHDA and CDR2 SQIVND (reference sequence). The CDR3 region has the DNA TGTGCCAGTACCCTCGGAACGCACACTGGAAACACCATATATTTT. It codes for CASTLGTHTGNTIYF.

This clonotype was picked up many times. The chain links TRBV7-2 to TRBJ1-1, with TRBD1 as a possible D gene (6 bases). The CDR3 sequence is 15 residues long. Trimming pared 6 bases from V and 4 bases from J, leaving 18 bases between. Germline values: CDR1 SGHTA, CDR2 FQGNSA. CDR3 in DNA: TGTGCCAGCAGTTTAATCCCGGGGACAAGCACTGAAGCTTTCTTT. This sequence encodes CASSLIPGTSTEAFF.

This clonotype was recorded many times. The chain is built from TRBV19 and TRBJ1-2; a possible D gene is TRBD1 (6 bases). CDR3 length equals 14 residues. Trimming left V 0 bases short and J 4 bases short, with 9 bases between. Germline values: CDR1 LNHDA, CDR2 SQIVND (reference sequence). The CDR3 is CASSIETGPYGYTF. CDR3 DNA sequence: TGTGCCAGTAGTATAGAGACAGGTCCCTATGGCTACACCTTC.

Worth noting for this clonotype: The final CDR3 position lacks the conserved phenylalanine or tryptophan, pointing to a likely read error. Because the CDR3's place on the DNA is in doubt, the DNA is left out and the CDR3 is given as listed by TCRdb. The rearrangement uses TRBV25-1 and TRBJ1-4; TRBD1 was called by the table and not checked on the DNA. The V gene's germline CDR1 is MGHDK and CDR2 SYGVNS. The CDR3 is made up of 10 amino acids, end residues included. The CDR3 is CVPCVGSGTY.

V usage is TRBV2 and J usage is TRBJ1-3; unclear D gene. CDR3 length equals 14 residues. Trimming pared 4 bases from V and 5 bases from J, leaving 12 bases between. The germline gives CDR1 SNHLY, CDR2 FYNNEI. The CDR3 here is CASSVGDFRNTIYF. For the CDR3, the DNA is TGTGCCAGCAGTGTTGGAGATTTCAGAAACACCATATATTTT.

V usage is TRBV12-3 or TRBV12-4 and J usage is TRBJ2-7; D possibly corresponds to TRBD1 (6 bases). V was shortened by 3 bases and J by 5 bases, with 11 bases between the two germline ends. This CDR3 is 13 amino acids long. The CDR3 DNA reads as TGTGCCAGCAGTTTCTCCGGACAGAACGAGCAGTACTTC. This sequence encodes CASSFSGQNEQYF.

The chain recombines TRBV20-1 with TRBJ1-6; unclear D gene. Trimming stripped 6 bases from V and 9 bases from J, with 18 bases between. The CDR3 is 14 residues long. From germline, CDR1 is DFQATT and CDR2 SNEGSKA (reference sequence). The DNA of the CDR3 is TGCAGTGCCAGCAGCCCTTCGACCTCTTCACCCCTCCACTTT. This sequence encodes CSASSPSTSSPLHF.

The chain employs TRBV9 and TRBJ1-5, with D possibly matching TRBD1 (5 bases). V was pared by 3 bases and J by 9 bases, with 16 bases between. Per germline, CDR1 SGDLS and CDR2 YYNGEE. The CDR3 is 14 residues long. CDR3 loop: CASSAIRDGGPQHF. The CDR3 DNA sequence: TGTGCCAGCAGCGCCATCCGGGACGGAGGGCCCCAGCATTTT. Looking up the rest from reference TRBV9 and TRBJ1-5 gives the full variable domain: DSGVTQTPKHLITATGQRVTLRCSPRSGDLSVYWYQQSLDQGLQFLIQYYNGEERAKGNILERFSAQQFPDLHSELNLSSLELGDSALYFCASSAIRDGGPQHFGDGTRLSIL.